Listed below are T cell receptor beta chains from one sample, sequenced in a study of blood T cell repertoires in COVID-19. TCRdb's table, derived via immunoSEQ multiplex PCR, lists solely in-frame clones and lacks some. The sample shows roughly 87,000 clones, 86% of them seen only once. Sequenced material: peripheral blood. Receptor source: a man in his forties or fifties with active COVID-19. The CDR3 runs from the conserved cysteine through the conserved F or W. Each record gives: V gene, clone size, J gene, D gene, CDR3 DNA, CDR3 protein. A D gene is named only where the DNA matches it firmly. Clone sizes are given selectively: once, few, many, or a class where the clone is expanded.

v_call: TRBV6-5
clone_size: -
j_call: TRBJ1-4
d_call: TRBD1
cdr3_nt: TGTGCCAGCAGTAAGACAGGGGGCGCGGGTGAAAAACTGTTTTTT
cdr3_aa: CASSKTGGAGEKLFF

v_call: TRBV2
clone_size: -
j_call: TRBJ2-2
d_call: TRBD1
cdr3_nt: TGTGCCAGAGGGACAGCGATCACCGGGGAGCTGTTTTTT
cdr3_aa: CARGTAITGELFF

v_call: TRBV7-9
clone_size: -
j_call: TRBJ1-2
d_call: -
cdr3_nt: TGTGCCAGCAGCCCAGTAGTTGGGGCGTGGGGTGGCTACACCTTC
cdr3_aa: CASSPVVGAWGGYTF

v_call: TRBV18
clone_size: -
j_call: TRBJ2-5
d_call: TRBD1
cdr3_nt: TGTGCCAGCTCACCTAACCTCGGTGTGGGACAGGGGATACGAGAGACCCAGTACTTC
cdr3_aa: CASSPNLGVGQGIRETQYF

v_call: TRBV5-8
clone_size: -
j_call: TRBJ2-1
d_call: -
cdr3_nt: TGTGCCAGCAGCTTGATCGGGGAGCCGAGCTCCTACAATGAGCAGTTCTTC
cdr3_aa: CASSLIGEPSSYNEQFF

v_call: TRBV30
clone_size: -
j_call: TRBJ1-5
d_call: -
cdr3_nt: TGTGCCTGGAGTGCTCTAGGGAGTACGGCGCCCCAGCATTTT
cdr3_aa: CAWSALGSTAPQHF

v_call: TRBV9
clone_size: -
j_call: TRBJ1-2
d_call: -
cdr3_nt: TGTGCCAGCAGCGTAGAAGGACAGTCGGCCCCTTCGGGCTACACCTTC
cdr3_aa: CASSVEGQSAPSGYTF

v_call: TRBV6-2/TRBV6-3
clone_size: few
j_call: TRBJ1-1
d_call: TRBD1
cdr3_nt: TGTGCCAGCAGTCAACAGGGGGCTTACACTGAAGCTTTCTTT
cdr3_aa: CASSQQGAYTEAFF

v_call: TRBV5-5
clone_size: -
j_call: TRBJ2-7
d_call: -
cdr3_nt: TGTGCCAGCAGCCCACCCTCTAGCAGCGAGCAGTACTTC
cdr3_aa: CASSPPSSSEQYF

v_call: TRBV28
clone_size: -
j_call: TRBJ2-7
d_call: -
cdr3_nt: TGTGCCAGCAGTTGGGACATCTCCTACGAGCAGTACTTC
cdr3_aa: CASSWDISYEQYF

v_call: TRBV7-2
clone_size: few
j_call: TRBJ2-7
d_call: TRBD1
cdr3_nt: TGTGCCAGCAGCAAGGACAGGGCCAGCTCCTACGAGCAGTACTTC
cdr3_aa: CASSKDRASSYEQYF

v_call: TRBV11-2
clone_size: -
j_call: TRBJ2-1
d_call: TRBD2
cdr3_nt: TGTGCCAGCAGCTCCGGACTAGCGGGAGGGCCTAGCCCCTACAATGAGCAGTTCTTC
cdr3_aa: CASSSGLAGGPSPYNEQFF

v_call: TRBV21-1
clone_size: -
j_call: TRBJ1-5
d_call: -
cdr3_nt: TGTGCCAAAACAGGGGGCGGGCATCAGCCCCAGCATTTT
cdr3_aa: CAKTGGGHQPQHF

v_call: TRBV29-1
clone_size: -
j_call: TRBJ2-7
d_call: -
cdr3_nt: TGTACCGCCCAGGGAGGTGATCCCTCCTACGAGCAGTACTTC
cdr3_aa: CTAQGGDPSYEQYF

v_call: TRBV11-2
clone_size: -
j_call: TRBJ1-2
d_call: -
cdr3_nt: TGTGCCAGCAGCTTACAAGGGGTGGGTGACTATGGCTACACCTTC
cdr3_aa: CASSLQGVGDYGYTF

v_call: TRBV6-2/TRBV6-3
clone_size: -
j_call: TRBJ2-7
d_call: -
cdr3_nt: TGTGCCAGCAGTTACTATCGCGAGCAGTACTTC
cdr3_aa: CASSYYREQYF

v_call: TRBV24-1
clone_size: -
j_call: TRBJ2-5
d_call: -
cdr3_nt: TGTGCCACCAGTGATAAGGGGGGGCTCGAGACCCAGTACTTC
cdr3_aa: CATSDKGGLETQYF

v_call: TRBV5-4
clone_size: once
j_call: TRBJ1-1
d_call: TRBD1
cdr3_nt: TGTGCCAGCAGCCCCGGGACAGGGGACGTGAACACTGAAGCTTTCTTT
cdr3_aa: CASSPGTGDVNTEAFF

v_call: TRBV2
clone_size: few
j_call: TRBJ2-1
d_call: TRBD1
cdr3_nt: TGTGCCACCCAGGGGGCGGTTGGGGATTACAATGAGCAGTTCTTC
cdr3_aa: CATQGAVGDYNEQFF

v_call: TRBV28
clone_size: once
j_call: TRBJ2-3
d_call: TRBD2
cdr3_nt: TGTGCCAGTTCAGCCCTCAGCTTTGGCCTAGCGGGGGCGGATACGCAGTATTTT
cdr3_aa: CASSALSFGLAGADTQYF

v_call: TRBV5-1
clone_size: -
j_call: TRBJ1-1
d_call: -
cdr3_nt: TGCGCCAGCAAAGTTGAGCCGAACACTGAAGCTTTCTTT
cdr3_aa: CASKVEPNTEAFF

v_call: TRBV24-1
clone_size: -
j_call: TRBJ2-1
d_call: -
cdr3_nt: TGTGCCACCAGTGATTTAGGCGGGGCTAGCGAGTGGGGGGAGCAGTTCTTC
cdr3_aa: CATSDLGGASEWGEQFF

v_call: TRBV7-2
clone_size: -
j_call: TRBJ1-1
d_call: -
cdr3_nt: TGTGCCAGCAGCCGGGACAAGAACACTGAAGCTTTCTTT
cdr3_aa: CASSRDKNTEAFF

v_call: TRBV5-1
clone_size: -
j_call: TRBJ2-5
d_call: -
cdr3_nt: TGCGCCAGCAGCTTGGCCGTCGGTGTTGAGACCCAGTACTTC
cdr3_aa: CASSLAVGVETQYF

v_call: TRBV18
clone_size: -
j_call: TRBJ1-4
d_call: TRBD1
cdr3_nt: TGTGCCAGCTCACCGGGTTCCCCAGGGGGAAATGAAAAACTGTTTTTT
cdr3_aa: CASSPGSPGGNEKLFF

v_call: TRBV29-1
clone_size: -
j_call: TRBJ1-2
d_call: -
cdr3_nt: TGCAGCGCTAGAACAGGGAACCATGGCTACACCTTC
cdr3_aa: CSARTGNHGYTF

v_call: TRBV19
clone_size: -
j_call: TRBJ2-2
d_call: -
cdr3_nt: TGTGCCAGTAGTGCCGCGAGGTCGAACACCGGGGAGCTGTTTTTT
cdr3_aa: CASSAARSNTGELFF

v_call: TRBV5-1
clone_size: -
j_call: TRBJ1-1
d_call: TRBD1
cdr3_nt: TGCGCCAGCAGCCCGGGGCGGGCAGGGGGTAACACTGAAGCTTTCTTT
cdr3_aa: CASSPGRAGGNTEAFF

v_call: TRBV5-1
clone_size: -
j_call: TRBJ2-4
d_call: TRBD1
cdr3_nt: TGCGCCAGCAGCTTGGGGACAGGGTCAAACATTCAGTACTTC
cdr3_aa: CASSLGTGSNIQYF

v_call: TRBV15
clone_size: -
j_call: TRBJ1-1
d_call: TRBD1
cdr3_nt: TGTGCCACCAGCAGCGAGACAGGGGAAGGGATTGAAGCTTTCTTT
cdr3_aa: CATSSETGEGIEAFF

v_call: TRBV9
clone_size: -
j_call: TRBJ1-2
d_call: TRBD1
cdr3_nt: TGTGCCAGCAGCGTCGGGGACAGGGGTGGCTACACCTTC
cdr3_aa: CASSVGDRGGYTF

v_call: TRBV9
clone_size: -
j_call: TRBJ1-2
d_call: TRBD1
cdr3_nt: TGTGCCAGCAGCGCGGGACAGGGAAATGGCTACACCTTC
cdr3_aa: CASSAGQGNGYTF

v_call: TRBV6-6
clone_size: -
j_call: TRBJ1-2
d_call: TRBD1
cdr3_nt: TGTGCCAGCAGGAGGACAGGGGGCTTTGGCTACACCTTC
cdr3_aa: CASRRTGGFGYTF

v_call: TRBV30
clone_size: -
j_call: TRBJ2-5
d_call: -
cdr3_nt: TGTGCCTGGGGGGTGCGAGAGACCCAGTACTTC
cdr3_aa: CAWGVRETQYF

v_call: TRBV27
clone_size: -
j_call: TRBJ2-1
d_call: TRBD2
cdr3_nt: TGTGCCAGCAGTTTGCGAGCGGGAGGGCCTGAGCAGTTCTTC
cdr3_aa: CASSLRAGGPEQFF

v_call: TRBV15
clone_size: -
j_call: TRBJ2-3
d_call: TRBD1
cdr3_nt: TGTGCCACCAGCAGGGCCCCGGGACAGGGAGGCGATACGCAGTATTTT
cdr3_aa: CATSRAPGQGGDTQYF

v_call: TRBV2
clone_size: -
j_call: TRBJ2-3
d_call: TRBD2
cdr3_nt: TGTGCCAGCAGTGAAGCCTGGATAGCGGGAGGAGTAGATACGCAGTATTTT
cdr3_aa: CASSEAWIAGGVDTQYF

v_call: TRBV7-3
clone_size: -
j_call: TRBJ1-1
d_call: -
cdr3_nt: TGTGCCAGCAGCTTAATGTCCTCGAGTGAAGCTTTCTTT
cdr3_aa: CASSLMSSSEAFF

v_call: TRBV5-1
clone_size: -
j_call: TRBJ1-1
d_call: -
cdr3_nt: TGCGCCAGCAGCTTGGCCTCGGGGGGCGCGGAACAAGCTTTCTTT
cdr3_aa: CASSLASGGAEQAFF

v_call: TRBV27
clone_size: once
j_call: TRBJ2-2
d_call: -
cdr3_nt: TGTGCCAGCAGTTTACCAAACGGGGAGCTGTTTTTT
cdr3_aa: CASSLPNGELFF

v_call: TRBV2
clone_size: -
j_call: TRBJ1-6
d_call: -
cdr3_nt: TGTGCCAGCAGTGAGGCAGGGGATAATTCACCCCTCCACTTT
cdr3_aa: CASSEAGDNSPLHF

v_call: TRBV5-4
clone_size: -
j_call: TRBJ1-4
d_call: -
cdr3_nt: TGTGCCAGCAGCAGAGGTGATAATGAAAAACTGTTTTTT
cdr3_aa: CASSRGDNEKLFF

v_call: TRBV24-1
clone_size: -
j_call: TRBJ2-5
d_call: TRBD1
cdr3_nt: TGTGCCACCAGTGACCCCGGGACAGGAGGGGAGACCCAGTACTTC
cdr3_aa: CATSDPGTGGETQYF

v_call: TRBV30
clone_size: -
j_call: TRBJ1-3
d_call: -
cdr3_nt: TGTGCCTGGAGTGGAGGTCCTGGAAACACCATATATTTT
cdr3_aa: CAWSGGPGNTIYF

v_call: TRBV4-3
clone_size: -
j_call: TRBJ2-7
d_call: TRBD1
cdr3_nt: TGCGCCAGCAGCCAAGATTGGGGACAGCCCTACGAGCAGTACTTC
cdr3_aa: CASSQDWGQPYEQYF

v_call: TRBV6-2/TRBV6-3
clone_size: -
j_call: TRBJ1-5
d_call: TRBD1
cdr3_nt: TGTGCCAGCAGTTACTCGACGGCGACAGGGAACAATCAGCCCCAGCATTTT
cdr3_aa: CASSYSTATGNNQPQHF

v_call: TRBV7-3
clone_size: -
j_call: TRBJ2-7
d_call: -
cdr3_nt: TGTGCCAGCAGCTTATCGGGGGACTCCTACGAGCAGTACTTC
cdr3_aa: CASSLSGDSYEQYF

v_call: TRBV4-3
clone_size: -
j_call: TRBJ1-2
d_call: -
cdr3_nt: TGCGCCAGCAGCCAAGATTCTCGAGCTTCCTATGGCTACACCTTC
cdr3_aa: CASSQDSRASYGYTF

v_call: TRBV6-2/TRBV6-3
clone_size: -
j_call: TRBJ2-7
d_call: -
cdr3_nt: TGTGCCAGCAGTCCGTTGAGGGAGCAGTACTTC
cdr3_aa: CASSPLREQYF

v_call: TRBV24-1
clone_size: -
j_call: TRBJ2-1
d_call: TRBD2
cdr3_nt: TGTGCCACCAGTGTGAGTAGCGGGGGGGCCGGGCTCAATGAGCAGTTCTTC
cdr3_aa: CATSVSSGGAGLNEQFF

v_call: TRBV18
clone_size: -
j_call: TRBJ1-5
d_call: -
cdr3_nt: TGTGCCAGCTCAACAGAGTATAGCAATCAGCCCCAGCATTTT
cdr3_aa: CASSTEYSNQPQHF

v_call: TRBV19
clone_size: few
j_call: TRBJ1-2
d_call: -
cdr3_nt: TGTGCCAGTAGATTCGCTCAGGGAGGTGACTATGGCTACACCTTC
cdr3_aa: CASRFAQGGDYGYTF